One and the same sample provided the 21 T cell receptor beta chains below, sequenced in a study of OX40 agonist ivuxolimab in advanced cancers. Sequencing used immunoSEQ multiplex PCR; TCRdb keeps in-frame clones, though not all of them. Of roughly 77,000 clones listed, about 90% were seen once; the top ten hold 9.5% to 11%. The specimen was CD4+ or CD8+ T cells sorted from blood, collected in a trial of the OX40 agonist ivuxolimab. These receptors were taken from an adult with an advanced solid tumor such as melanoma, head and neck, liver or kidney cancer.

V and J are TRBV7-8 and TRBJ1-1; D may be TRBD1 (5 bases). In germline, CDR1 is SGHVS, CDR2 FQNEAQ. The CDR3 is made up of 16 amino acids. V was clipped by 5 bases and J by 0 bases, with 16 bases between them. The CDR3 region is CASSGPVKGLNTEAFF. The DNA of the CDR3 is TGTGCCAGCAGCGGACCGGTGAAGGGGCTGAACACTGAAGCTTTCTTT.

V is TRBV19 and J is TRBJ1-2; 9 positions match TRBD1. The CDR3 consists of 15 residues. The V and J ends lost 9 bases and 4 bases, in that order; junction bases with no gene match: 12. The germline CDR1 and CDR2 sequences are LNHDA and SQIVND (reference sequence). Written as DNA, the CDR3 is TGTGCCAGCATCCAGACGGGACAGGGTCGCTATGGCTACACCTTC. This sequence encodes CASIQTGQGRYGYTF.

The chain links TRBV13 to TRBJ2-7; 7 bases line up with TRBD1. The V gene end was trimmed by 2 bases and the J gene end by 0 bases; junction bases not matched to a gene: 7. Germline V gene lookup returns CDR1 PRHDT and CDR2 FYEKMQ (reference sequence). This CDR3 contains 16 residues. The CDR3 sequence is CASSLRQGLISYEQYF. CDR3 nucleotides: TGTGCCAGCAGCTTAAGACAGGGCCTCATCTCCTACGAGCAGTACTTC.

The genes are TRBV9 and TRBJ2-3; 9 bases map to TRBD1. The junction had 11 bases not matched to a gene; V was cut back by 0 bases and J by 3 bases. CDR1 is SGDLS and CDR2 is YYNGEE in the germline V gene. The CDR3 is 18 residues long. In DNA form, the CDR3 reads TGTGCCAGCAGCGTAGACGTCGAAGGACAGGGGTGGACAGATACGCAGTATTTT. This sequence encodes CASSVDVEGQGWTDTQYF.

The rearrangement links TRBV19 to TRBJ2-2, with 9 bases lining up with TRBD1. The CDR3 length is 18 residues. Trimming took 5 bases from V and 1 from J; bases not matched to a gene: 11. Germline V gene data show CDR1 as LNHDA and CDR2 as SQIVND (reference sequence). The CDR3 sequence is CASSPPRTGDVNTGELFF. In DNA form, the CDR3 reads TGTGCCAGTAGTCCACCTAGGACAGGGGACGTGAACACCGGGGAGCTGTTTTTT. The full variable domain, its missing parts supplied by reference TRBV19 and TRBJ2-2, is DGGITQSPKYLFRKEGQNVTLSCEQNLNHDAMYWYRQDPGQGLRLIYYSQIVNDFQKGDIAEGYSVSREKKESFPLTVTSAQKNPTAFYLCASSPPRTGDVNTGELFFGEGSRLTVL.

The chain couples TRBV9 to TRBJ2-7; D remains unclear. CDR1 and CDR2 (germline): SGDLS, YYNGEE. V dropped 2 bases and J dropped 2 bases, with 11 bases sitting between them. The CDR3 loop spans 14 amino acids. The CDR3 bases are TGTGCCAGCAGCGTCGGTGGATCCCCCTACGAGCAGTACTTC. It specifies CASSVGGSPYEQYF.

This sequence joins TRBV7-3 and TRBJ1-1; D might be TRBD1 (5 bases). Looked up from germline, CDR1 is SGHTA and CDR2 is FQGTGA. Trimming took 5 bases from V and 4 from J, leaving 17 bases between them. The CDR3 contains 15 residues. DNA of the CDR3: TGTGCCAGCAGCCTAAATGGGCAGGGCCCCACTGAAGCTTTCTTT. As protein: CASSLNGQGPTEAFF.

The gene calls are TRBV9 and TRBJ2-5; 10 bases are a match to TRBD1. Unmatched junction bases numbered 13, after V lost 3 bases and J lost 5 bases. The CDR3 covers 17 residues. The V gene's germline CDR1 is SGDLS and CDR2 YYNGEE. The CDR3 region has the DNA TGTGCCAGCAGCGCCCCTAGGATGACAGGGGGCTTTGAGACCCAGTACTTC. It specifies CASSAPRMTGGFETQYF.

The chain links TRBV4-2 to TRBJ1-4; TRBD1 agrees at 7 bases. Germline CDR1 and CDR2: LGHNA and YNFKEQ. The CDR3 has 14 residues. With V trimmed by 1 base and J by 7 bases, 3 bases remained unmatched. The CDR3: CASSQGTGSEKLFF. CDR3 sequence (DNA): TGTGCCAGCAGCCAAGGGACAGGTAGTGAAAAACTGTTTTTT.

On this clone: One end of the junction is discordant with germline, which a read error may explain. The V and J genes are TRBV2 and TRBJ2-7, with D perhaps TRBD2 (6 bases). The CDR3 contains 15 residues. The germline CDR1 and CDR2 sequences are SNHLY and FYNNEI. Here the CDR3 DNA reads TGTGCCAGCAGCGAAGGAGGGGTGTTCTCCTACGAGCAGTACTTC. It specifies CASSEGGVFSYEQYF. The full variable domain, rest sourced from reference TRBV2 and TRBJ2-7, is EPEVTQTPSHQVTQMGQEVILRCVPISNHLYFYWYRQILGQKVEFLVSFYNNEISEKSEIFDDQFSVERPDGSNFTLKIRSTKLEDSAMYFCASSEGGVFSYEQYFGPGTRLTVT.

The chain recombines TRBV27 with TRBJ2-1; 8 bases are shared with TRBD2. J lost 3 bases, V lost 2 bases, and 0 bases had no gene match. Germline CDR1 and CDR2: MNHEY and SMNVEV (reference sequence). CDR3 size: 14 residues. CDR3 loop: CASSLGTSYNEQFF. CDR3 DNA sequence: TGTGCCAGCAGTTTAGGGACTAGCTACAATGAGCAGTTCTTC.

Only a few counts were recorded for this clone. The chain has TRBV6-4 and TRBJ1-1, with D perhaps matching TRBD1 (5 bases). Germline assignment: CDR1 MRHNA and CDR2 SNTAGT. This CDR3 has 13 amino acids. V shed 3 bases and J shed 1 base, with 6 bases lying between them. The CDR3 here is CASSETENTEAFF. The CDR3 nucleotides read TGTGCCAGCAGTGAGACAGAGAACACTGAAGCTTTCTTT.

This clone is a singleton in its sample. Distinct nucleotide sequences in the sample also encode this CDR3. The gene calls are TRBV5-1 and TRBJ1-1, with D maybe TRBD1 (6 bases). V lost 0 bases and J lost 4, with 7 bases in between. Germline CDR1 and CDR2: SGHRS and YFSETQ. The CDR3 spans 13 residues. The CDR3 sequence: CASSLGGGTEAFF. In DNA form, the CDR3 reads TGCGCCAGCAGCTTGGGAGGGGGCACTGAAGCTTTCTTT. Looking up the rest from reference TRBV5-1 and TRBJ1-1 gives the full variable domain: KAGVTQTPRYLIKTRGQQVTLSCSPISGHRSVSWYQQTPGQGLQFLFEYFSETQRNKGNFPGRFSGRQFSNSRSEMNVSTLELGDSALYLCASSLGGGTEAFFGQGTRLTVV.

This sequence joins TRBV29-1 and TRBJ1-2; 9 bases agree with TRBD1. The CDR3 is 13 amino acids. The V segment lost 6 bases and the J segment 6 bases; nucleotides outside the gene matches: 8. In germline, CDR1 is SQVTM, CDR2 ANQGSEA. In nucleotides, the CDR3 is TGCAGCGTCGCCCCGACAGGGGGAAATGGCTACACCTTC. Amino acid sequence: CSVAPTGGNGYTF. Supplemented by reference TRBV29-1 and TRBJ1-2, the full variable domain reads SAVISQKPSRDICQRGTSLTIQCQVDSQVTMMFWYRQQPGQSLTLIATANQGSEATYESGFVIDKFPISRPNLTFSTLTVSNMSPEDSSIYLCSVAPTGGNGYTFGSGTRLTVV.

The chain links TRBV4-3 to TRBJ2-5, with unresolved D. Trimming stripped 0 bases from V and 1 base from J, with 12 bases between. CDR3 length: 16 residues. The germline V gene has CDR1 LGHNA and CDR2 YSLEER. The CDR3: CASSQDLEGFQETQYF. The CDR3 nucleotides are TGCGCCAGCAGCCAAGATCTAGAAGGTTTCCAAGAGACCCAGTACTTC.

CDR3 amino acids: CASSVQTRRDLPLNEQFF. DNA of the CDR3: TGTGCCAGCAGCGTCCAAACTAGAAGGGACTTACCTTTAAATGAGCAGTTCTTC. The V and J genes are TRBV9 and TRBJ2-1; D may be TRBD2 (6 bases). This CDR3 region has 18 residues. Deletions cut 2 bases from V and 7 bases from J, with 25 bases between. CDR1 SGDLS and CDR2 YYNGEE come from the germline V gene.

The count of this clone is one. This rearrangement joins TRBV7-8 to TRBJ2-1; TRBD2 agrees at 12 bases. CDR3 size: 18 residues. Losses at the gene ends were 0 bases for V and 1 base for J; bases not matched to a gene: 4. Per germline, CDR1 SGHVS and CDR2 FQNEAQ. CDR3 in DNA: TGTGCCAGCAGCTTAGCACTAGCGGGGGGTTCTTCCTACAATGAGCAGTTCTTC. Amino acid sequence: CASSLALAGGSSYNEQFF.

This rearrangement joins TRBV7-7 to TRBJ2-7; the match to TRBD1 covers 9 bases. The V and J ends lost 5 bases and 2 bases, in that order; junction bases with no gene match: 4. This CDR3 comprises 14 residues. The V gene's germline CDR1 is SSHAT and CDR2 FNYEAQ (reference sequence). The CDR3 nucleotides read TGTGCCAGCAGCCCCGGGACAGGGCCCTACGAGCAGTACTTC. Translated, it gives CASSPGTGPYEQYF.

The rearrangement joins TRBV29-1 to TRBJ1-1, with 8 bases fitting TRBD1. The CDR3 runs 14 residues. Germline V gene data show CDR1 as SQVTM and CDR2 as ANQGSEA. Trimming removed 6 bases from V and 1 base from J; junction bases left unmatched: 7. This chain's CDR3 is CSVPTGAANTEAFF. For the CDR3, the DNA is TGCAGCGTCCCGACAGGGGCTGCGAACACTGAAGCTTTCTTT.

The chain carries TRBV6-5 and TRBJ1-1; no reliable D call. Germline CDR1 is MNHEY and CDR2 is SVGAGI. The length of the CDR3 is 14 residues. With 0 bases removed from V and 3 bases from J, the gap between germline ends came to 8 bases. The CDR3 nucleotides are TGTGCCAGCAGTTACTCGATGAAATACACTGAAGCTTTCTTT. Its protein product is CASSYSMKYTEAFF.

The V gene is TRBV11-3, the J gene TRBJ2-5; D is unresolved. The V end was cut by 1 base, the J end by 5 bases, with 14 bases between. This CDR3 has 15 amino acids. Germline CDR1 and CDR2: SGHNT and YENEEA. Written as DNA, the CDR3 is TGTGCCAGCAGCTTAGGGGCATCGAGTGGGGAGACCCAGTACTTC. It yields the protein CASSLGASSGETQYF.